Included here is one T cell receptor (beta chain) sequence, with context. Study processing details: Reference gene primer amplification in the assay estimated nucleated cell counts. The data were produced by immunoSEQ multiplex PCR, yet TCRdb's version contains in-frame clones alone and is incomplete. V, J and clone size are taken as reported in that table, and D and trimming were inferred from the DNA itself. The sample lists about 90,000 clones; 88% were seen once. The data were obtained in a study of blood T cell repertoires in COVID-19. At the level of the study: Samples of COVID-19 (acute and convalescent) were obtained from the United States, Italy and Spain. The cDNA or gDNA used as material had been derived from T cells, B-cell-depleted T cells, or PBMCs.

Germline V gene sequence: CDR1 ENHRY, CDR2 SYGVKD. V gave up 3 bases and J gave up 2 bases; unmatched junction bases: 1. The CDR3 runs to 14 residues. The sequenced material came from peripheral blood. The receptor was isolated from a man aged 55-75 years with acute or convalescent COVID-19. The genes are TRBV10-3 and TRBJ1-5; 7 positions agree with TRBD1. The CDR3 loop is CAISDRGGNQPQHF. The DNA for the CDR3 is TGTGCCATCAGTGACAGGGGGGGCAATCAGCCCCAGCATTTT.